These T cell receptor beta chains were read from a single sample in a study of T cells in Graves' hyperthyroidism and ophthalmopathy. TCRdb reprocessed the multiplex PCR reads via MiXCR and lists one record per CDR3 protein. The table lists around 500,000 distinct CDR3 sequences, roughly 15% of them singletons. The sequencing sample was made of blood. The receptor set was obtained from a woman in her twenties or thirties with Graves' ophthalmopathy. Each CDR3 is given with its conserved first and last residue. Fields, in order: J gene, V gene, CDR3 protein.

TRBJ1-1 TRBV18 CASSPNQFMNTEAFF
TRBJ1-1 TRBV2 CASSGRAGTEAFF
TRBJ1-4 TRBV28 CASSLPAQGSKELFF
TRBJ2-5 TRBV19 CASSGLAGSGQETQYF
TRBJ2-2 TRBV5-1 CASSGRQNTGELFF
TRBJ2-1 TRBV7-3 CASSPSEGEQFF
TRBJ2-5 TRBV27 CASSSWTSGYQETQYF
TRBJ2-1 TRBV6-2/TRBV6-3 CASISRGLAGGSPHNEQFF
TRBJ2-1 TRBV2 CASSEARQGEQFF
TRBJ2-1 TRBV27 CASSLFEDRGGIEFF
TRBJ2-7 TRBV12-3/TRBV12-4 CASSLKFGGAEQYF
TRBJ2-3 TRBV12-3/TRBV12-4 CASSYPAPERTDTQYF
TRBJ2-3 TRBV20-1 CSANPSGRTDTQYF
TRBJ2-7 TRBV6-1 CASSLWQYEQYF
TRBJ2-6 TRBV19 CASKPRGGLGANVLTF
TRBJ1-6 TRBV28 CASRLPTGGENSPLHF
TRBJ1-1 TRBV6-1 CASSEWGVDLEAFF
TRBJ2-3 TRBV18 CASSPQRTTDTQYF
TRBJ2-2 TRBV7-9 CASSQPGQGTGELFF
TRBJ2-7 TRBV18 CASSPPQGSTLHEQYF
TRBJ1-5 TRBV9 CASSRTQGANQPQHF
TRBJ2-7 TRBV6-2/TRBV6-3 CASSYTGGYEQYF
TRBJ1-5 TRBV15 CATSRQNQPQHF
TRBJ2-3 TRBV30 CAWSVGLTDTQYF
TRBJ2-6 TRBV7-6 CASSSRAIGADNSGANVLTF
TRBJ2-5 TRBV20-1 CSARDVGLAGVLYF
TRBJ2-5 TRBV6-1 CASSSGQGEETQYF
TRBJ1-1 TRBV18 CASSPGRGNQGEAFF